The TCR beta chain described here comes from a study of cytotoxic CD8 clonotypes in ibrutinib-treated CLL. Study in general: The authors obtained response samples at a median of about 11 months of treatment, range 6 to 36. Whole-study results and caveats: Baseline levels of clonality went above those of age-matched healthy donors and moved with circulating CD8+ T-cell counts. Clonality went higher at ibrutinib response and then dropped back toward baseline at progression.

Worth noting for this clone: The target antigen is unknown.

The V end was cut by 0 bases, the J end by 6 bases, with 20 bases between. CDR1 and CDR2 from the germline V gene are MRHNA and SNTAGT. This CDR3 spans 18 amino acids. The assay was immunoSEQ multiplex PCR, and TCRdb's table has in-frame clones only and misses some. The sample holds around 150,000 clones, about 88% seen once. Libraries of TCR beta were made from 1.5 to 2 micrograms of genomic DNA that came from cryopreserved PBMCs. This material consisted of PBMCs, taken at disease progression, from a patient treated with ibrutinib. The chain recombines TRBV6-4 with TRBJ2-2; D is unclear. This clonotype originated in a human donor with chronic lymphocytic leukemia. The CDR3 reads CASSDSSRSLGSAGELFF. CDR3 coding DNA: TGTGCCAGCAGTGACTCCTCTCGCTCCCTAGGTAGTGCCGGGGAGCTGTTTTTT.